Each of the 12 T cell receptor beta chains below was sequenced from the same sample in a study of CD8 T cells in ankylosing spondylitis. Each CDR3 protein gets one entry after TCRdb re-called the 5' RACE reads with MiXCR. Found here are nearly 250,000 distinct CDR3 sequences, under 35% of them singletons; the top ten hold approximately 4.6%. The sequencing sample was made of blood, either unsorted or a sorted T cell fraction (not recorded which). The receptors shown here come from a male donor with ankylosing spondylitis or in good health (not recorded which).

DNA of the CDR3: TGTGCCAGCAGTGACATGGGGCTAGCATTCCAAGAGACCCAGTACTTC. Translation: CASSDMGLAFQETQYF. This chain joins TRBV6-4 and TRBJ2-5, with D perhaps TRBD1 or TRBD2 (5 bases each). The CDR3 is made up of 16 amino acids. The germline V gene encodes CDR1 MRHNA and CDR2 SNTAGT. V lost 2 bases and J 1 base, leaving 14 bases between the germline ends.

This clonotype occurred a few times. The chain recombines TRBV7-9 with TRBJ2-7; 7 bases line up with TRBD2. The CDR3 covers 13 residues. CDR1 and CDR2 from the germline V gene are SEHNR and FQNEAQ (reference sequence). Trimming cost V 3 bases and J 4 bases; bases outside gene matches: 3. As DNA, the CDR3 is TGTGCCAGCAGCTTCGGGGGGTTTTACGAGCAGTACTTC. Its protein is CASSFGGFYEQYF.

J is TRBJ2-7 and V is TRBV6-5; 7 bases are a match to TRBD1. Germline CDR1 is MNHEY and CDR2 is SVGAGI. J gave up 2 bases and V 4 bases, and 5 bases lay outside the gene matches. CDR3 length: 14 residues. The CDR3 reads CASSSGTEAYEQYF. CDR3 bases: TGTGCCAGCAGTTCCGGGACAGAGGCCTACGAGCAGTACTTC.

The rearrangement joins TRBV20-1 to TRBJ2-2, with D possibly called TRBD1 or TRBD2 (5 bases each). The CDR3 runs to 14 residues. Trimming removed 1 base from V and 5 bases from J, with 11 bases in between. Germline assignment: CDR1 DFQATT and CDR2 SNEGSKA (reference sequence). CDR3: CSARGDGRTGELFF. CDR3 nucleotides: TGCAGTGCTAGAGGGGACGGTAGGACCGGGGAGCTGTTTTTT.

The sample holds a few counts of this clonotype. The rearrangement joins TRBV6-1 to TRBJ1-1, with D uncertain. The V gene's germline CDR1 is MNHNS and CDR2 SASEGT. The CDR3 extends over 14 amino acids. V lost 6 bases, J lost 6 bases, and 17 bases lay in between. CDR3 loop: CASSIGLGRSEAFF. CDR3 nucleotides: TGTGCCAGCAGCATAGGACTCGGAAGGTCTGAAGCTTTCTTT.

The rearrangement uses TRBV2 and TRBJ2-7; possible D gene TRBD1, 6 bases. Trimming removed 6 bases at V and 3 bases at J, with 15 bases between. Germline V lookup: CDR1 SNHLY, CDR2 FYNNEI. This CDR3 has 14 residues. DNA for the CDR3: TGTGCCAGCAGCCCCCGGGACATTAACTACGAGCAGTACTTC. Protein product: CASSPRDINYEQYF.

This chain's CDR3 is CASSAVGPGYYEQYF. DNA for the CDR3: TGTGCCAGCAGCGCGGTGGGACCGGGATACTACGAGCAGTACTTC. The chain is built from TRBV5-6 and TRBJ2-7, with D perhaps given as TRBD1 or TRBD2 (5 bases each). V lost 4 bases, J lost 3 bases, and 17 bases lay in between. Germline CDR1 is SGHDT and CDR2 is YYEEEE. There are 15 residues in the CDR3.

This clonotype was counted between two and nine times. The V and J genes are TRBV5-1 and TRBJ2-1; D is undetermined. This CDR3 region has 12 residues. CDR1 SGHRS and CDR2 YFSETQ come from the germline V gene. Trimming pared 4 bases from V and 3 bases from J, leaving 5 bases between. CDR3 region: CASSLFYNEQFF. The CDR3 nucleotides read TGCGCCAGCAGCCTGTTCTACAATGAGCAGTTCTTC.

Ten or more counts support this clonotype. The genes are TRBV9 and TRBJ2-1; 7 bases map to TRBD2. The CDR3 sequence is 15 residues long. V was pared by 0 bases and J by 0 bases, with 0 bases of the junction left unmatched. Germline V CDR1 and CDR2: SGDLS, YYNGEE. The CDR3 sequence: CASSVGGGSYNEQFF. CDR3 sequence (DNA): TGTGCCAGCAGCGTAGGGGGGGGCTCCTACAATGAGCAGTTCTTC.

This clonotype has only a few counts. The chain carries TRBV29-1 and TRBJ2-5; D is perhaps TRBD2 (6 bases). The ends were cut back, 4 bases at V and 3 bases at J, with 9 bases in the middle. Germline V lookup: CDR1 SQVTM, CDR2 ANQGSEA. This CDR3 has 12 amino acids. This CDR3 is CSVAPGEETQYF. CDR3 coding DNA: TGCAGCGTTGCACCGGGGGAAGAGACCCAGTACTTC.

CDR3 nucleotide sequence: TGTGCCAGCAGCCCCCGGACTAGCGGGGGGGCGAATACGCAGTATTTT. Residues: CASSPRTSGGANTQYF. V and J are TRBV7-9 and TRBJ2-3; TRBD2 agrees at 15 bases. Looked up from germline, CDR1 is SEHNR and CDR2 is FQNEAQ (reference sequence). This CDR3 has 16 residues. The J segment lost 7 bases and the V segment lost 5 bases, leaving 7 bases of the junction unmatched.

This chain links TRBV20-1 with TRBJ2-2, with a possible D match to TRBD1 (6 bases). This CDR3 contains 13 residues. Germline CDR1 reads DFQATT; CDR2 reads SNEGSKA (reference sequence). V was clipped by 5 bases and J by 5 bases, with 12 bases between them. The CDR3 protein is CSAPNRATGELFF. CDR3 nucleotides: TGCAGTGCTCCTAACAGGGCTACCGGGGAGCTGTTTTTT.